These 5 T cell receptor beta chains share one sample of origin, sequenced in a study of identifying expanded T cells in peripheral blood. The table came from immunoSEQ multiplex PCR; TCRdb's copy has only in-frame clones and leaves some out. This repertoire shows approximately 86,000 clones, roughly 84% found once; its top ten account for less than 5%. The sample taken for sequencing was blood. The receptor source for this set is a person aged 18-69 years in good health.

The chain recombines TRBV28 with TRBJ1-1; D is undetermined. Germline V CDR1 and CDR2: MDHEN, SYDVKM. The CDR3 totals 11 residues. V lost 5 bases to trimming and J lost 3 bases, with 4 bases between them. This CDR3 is CASSPHTEAFF. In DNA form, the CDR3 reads TGTGCCAGCAGTCCTCACACTGAAGCTTTCTTT. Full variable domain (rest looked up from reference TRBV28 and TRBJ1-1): DVKVTQSSRYLVKRTGEKVFLECVQDMDHENMFWYRQDPGLGLRLIYFSYDVKMKEKGDIPEGYSVSREKKERFSLILESASTNQTSMYLCASSPHTEAFFGQGTRLTVV.

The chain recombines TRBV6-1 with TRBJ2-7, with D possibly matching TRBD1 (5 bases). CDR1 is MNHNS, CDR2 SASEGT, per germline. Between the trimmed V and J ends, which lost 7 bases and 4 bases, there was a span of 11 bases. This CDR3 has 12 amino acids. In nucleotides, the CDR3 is TGTGCCAGCAAACAGGAACCGTACGAGCAGTACTTC. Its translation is CASKQEPYEQYF.

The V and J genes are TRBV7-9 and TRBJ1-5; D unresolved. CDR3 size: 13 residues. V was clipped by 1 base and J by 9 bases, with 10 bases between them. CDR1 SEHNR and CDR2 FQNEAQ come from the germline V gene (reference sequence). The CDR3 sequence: CASSLDSPRPQHF. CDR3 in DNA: TGTGCCAGCAGCTTAGACAGCCCAAGGCCCCAGCATTTT.

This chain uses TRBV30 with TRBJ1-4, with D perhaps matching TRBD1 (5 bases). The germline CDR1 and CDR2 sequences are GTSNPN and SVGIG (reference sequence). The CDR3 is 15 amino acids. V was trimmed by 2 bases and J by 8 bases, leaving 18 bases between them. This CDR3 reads CAWSLSGTVREKLFF. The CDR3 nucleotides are TGTGCCTGGAGTCTATCCGGGACGGTGAGAGAAAAACTGTTTTTT.

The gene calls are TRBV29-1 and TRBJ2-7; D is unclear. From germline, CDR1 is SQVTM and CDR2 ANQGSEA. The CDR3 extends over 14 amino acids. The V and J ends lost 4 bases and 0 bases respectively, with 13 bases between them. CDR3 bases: TGCAGCGTTGCCGGGTCAGGCTACTCCTACGAGCAGTACTTC. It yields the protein CSVAGSGYSYEQYF.